This T cell receptor (beta chain) was found in a study of T cell repertoires in cytomegalovirus infection. In the study overall: Indications came from public TCR beta signatures; they pointed to CMV infection and to a matching HLA type. Whole-study findings and limits: Predominance within the ex vivo response was attributable to HLA-C-restricted CMV-specific TCR beta clonotypes.

In the case of this clonotype: Antigen specificity is unknown.

TCRdb re-called the reads through MiXCR, storing one row per CDR3 protein. Of some 920,000 distinct CDR3 sequences detected, about a third appear once; the ten largest clones hold around 15%. Germline values: CDR1 MNHEY, CDR2 SMNVEV (reference sequence). The CDR3 consists of 13 residues. Trimming took 7 bases from V and 6 from J, leaving 15 bases between them. This receptor was taken from a human donor in good health (CMV status not recorded). Some clones in this sample may be carry-over from other donors' samples. Sample: cultured CD8+ T cells from PBMCs, taken from culture after CMV antigen stimulation. The chain joins TRBV27 to TRBJ1-2, with D tentatively TRBD1 (5 bases). The CDR3 region is CASTGRTRDGYTF. CDR3 DNA sequence: TGTGCCAGCACCGGACGGACCAGGGATGGCTACACCTTC.